Listed here are 28 T cell receptor beta chains from one sample, sequenced in a study of cytomegalovirus exposure and HLA in healthy donors. A multiplex PCR was run with 60 Vbeta primers and 13 Jbeta primers. Data came from immunoSEQ multiplex PCR; TCRdb stores just in-frame clones and leaves some out. The table has approximately 110,000 clones, roughly 69% seen once; the top ten hold over 2.5%. The sequenced material came from PBMCs. Source of these receptors: a man in his fifties or sixties in good health and CMV-seropositive.

The J gene is TRBJ1-1, the V gene TRBV4-1; D possibly corresponds to TRBD1 (5 bases). The CDR3 is 13 amino acids. V was clipped by 9 bases and J by 3 bases, with 14 bases between them. Germline lookup yields CDR1 MGHRA and CDR2 YSYEKL. The CDR3 bases are TGCGCCAGTCGGGGGGGAGTGGACACTGAAGCTTTCTTT. Protein product: CASRGGVDTEAFF.

The chain carries TRBV29-1 and TRBJ2-7; TRBD2 is a possible D gene (7 bases). CDR1 and CDR2 (germline): SQVTM, ANQGSEA. The CDR3 length is 16 residues. V dropped 4 bases and J dropped 3 bases, with 22 bases sitting between them. The CDR3 sequence: CSVGGGGLADFYEQYF. CDR3 in DNA: TGCAGCGTTGGAGGTGGGGGCCTAGCGGACTTCTACGAGCAGTACTTC.

The J gene is TRBJ2-2, the V gene TRBV11-3; D may be TRBD2 (6 bases). V was shortened by 4 bases and J by 8 bases, with 11 bases between the two germline ends. The CDR3 sequence is 13 residues long. Looked up from germline, CDR1 is SGHNT and CDR2 is YENEEA. Here the CDR3 DNA reads TGTGCCAGCAGCTGGGGGGTCCAAGGGGAGCTGTTTTTT. The encoded protein is CASSWGVQGELFF.

The J gene is TRBJ2-1, the V gene TRBV5-1; D is unclear. Trimming shortened V by 1 base and J by 4 bases, and 18 bases separated the two germline ends. Germline V gives CDR1 SGHRS, CDR2 YFSETQ. This CDR3 has 17 residues. The DNA for the CDR3 is TGCGCCAGCAGCTTGATGGGTCCCCAGGTGGCTTACAATGAGCAGTTCTTC. As protein: CASSLMGPQVAYNEQFF.

The V and J genes are TRBV5-1 and TRBJ2-6, with D tentatively TRBD1 (6 bases). The V end lost 5 bases, the J end lost 0 bases, and 9 bases lay between the germline ends. The CDR3 runs 15 residues. Per the germline V gene, CDR1 is SGHRS and CDR2 is YFSETQ. The CDR3 DNA is TGCGCCAGCAGGTTACAGGGCTCTGGGGCCAACGTCCTGACTTTC. It translates to CASRLQGSGANVLTF.

The V and J genes are TRBV18 and TRBJ2-1, with D maybe TRBD1 (6 bases). The CDR3 loop spans 14 amino acids. V lost 3 bases and J 3 bases, leaving 9 bases between the germline ends. Germline V gene data show CDR1 as KGHSH and CDR2 as LQKENI. The CDR3 coding sequence is TGTGCCAGCTCACCCCGGGACAACTACAATGAGCAGTTCTTC. Its protein product is CASSPRDNYNEQFF. Filled out from reference TRBV18 and TRBJ2-1, the complete variable domain reads NAGVMQNPRHLVRRRGQEARLRCSPMKGHSHVYWYRQLPEEGLKFMVYLQKENIIDESGMPKERFSAEFPKEGPSILRIQQVVRGDSAAYFCASSPRDNYNEQFFGPGTRLTVL.

V is TRBV11-2 and J is TRBJ2-1, with D hard to call. Per germline, CDR1 SGHAT and CDR2 FQNNGV. V lost 3 bases to trimming and J lost 0 bases, with 9 bases between them. This CDR3 region has 15 residues. CDR3 region: CASSLILSSYNEQFF. For the CDR3, the DNA is TGTGCCAGCAGCTTGATTCTGAGCTCCTACAATGAGCAGTTCTTC.

J is TRBJ2-1 and V is TRBV5-1; 11 bases fit TRBD2. Germline-derived CDR1 and CDR2 are SGHRS and YFSETQ. The V segment lost 4 bases and the J segment 9 bases; nucleotides outside the gene matches: 12. This CDR3 spans 16 amino acids. This CDR3 is CASSPGTSGFWGEQFF. For the CDR3, the DNA is TGCGCCAGCAGCCCAGGGACTAGCGGTTTCTGGGGTGAGCAGTTCTTC.

This rearrangement joins TRBV5-1 to TRBJ2-2, with TRBD1 matching over 9 bases. With V trimmed by 2 bases and J by 5 bases, 4 bases remained unmatched. This CDR3 spans 15 amino acids. Germline CDR1 reads SGHRS; CDR2 reads YFSETQ. CDR3 in DNA: TGCGCCAGCAGCTTTCAACAGGGGGCGACCGGGGAGCTGTTTTTT. It codes for CASSFQQGATGELFF.

In this sample, this clone turned up a few times. Other DNA sequences in this sample translate to the same CDR3. The chain links TRBV5-6 to TRBJ2-7; TRBD1 might be the D (5 bases). Trimming shortened V by 0 bases and J by 7 bases, and 17 bases separated the two germline ends. The CDR3 has 15 amino acids. CDR1 and CDR2 (germline): SGHDT, YYEEEE. The CDR3 is CASSLVGTLQGEQYF. The CDR3 bases are TGTGCCAGCAGCTTGGTAGGTACCCTCCAGGGAGAGCAGTACTTC.

V is TRBV5-1 and J is TRBJ2-1; 8 nucleotides line up with TRBD2. The V gene end was trimmed by 0 bases and the J gene end by 4 bases; junction bases not matched to a gene: 6. The CDR3 spans 16 residues. Germline V gene lookup returns CDR1 SGHRS and CDR2 YFSETQ. CDR3 residues: CASSLGLAGLYNEQFF. CDR3 nucleotide sequence: TGCGCCAGCAGCTTGGGTCTAGCGGGCCTATACAATGAGCAGTTCTTC.

The chain is built from TRBV7-2 and TRBJ2-3; the match to TRBD2 covers 15 bases. The CDR3 covers 18 residues. Germline-derived CDR1 and CDR2 are SGHTA and FQGNSA. V gave up 5 bases and J gave up 0 bases; unmatched junction bases: 6. CDR3: CASSQTGTSGGSTDTQYF. CDR3 coding DNA: TGTGCCAGCAGCCAGACCGGGACTAGCGGGGGGAGCACAGATACGCAGTATTTT. The variable domain in full, completed from reference TRBV7-2 and TRBJ2-3, reads GAGVSQSPSNKVTEKGKDVELRCDPISGHTALYWYRQSLGQGLEFLIYFQGNSAPDKSGLPSDRFSAERTGGSVSTLTIQRTQQEDSAVYLCASSQTGTSGGSTDTQYFGPGTRLTVL.

This clone was counted once. This rearrangement joins TRBV9 to TRBJ2-1, with TRBD2 identical over 11 bases. J was trimmed by 14 bases and V by 2 bases; bases with no gene match: 9. CDR1 is SGDLS, CDR2 YYNGEE, per germline. The CDR3 sequence is 14 residues long. This chain's CDR3 is CASSVNSGGAQKFF. The CDR3 nucleotides are TGTGCCAGCAGCGTGAATAGCGGGGGGGCTCAAAAGTTCTTC.

The chain links TRBV9 to TRBJ1-6; no definite D call. From germline, CDR1 is SGDLS and CDR2 YYNGEE. With 0 bases removed from V and 3 bases from J, the gap between germline ends came to 10 bases. This CDR3 region has 16 residues. The CDR3 bases are TGTGCCAGCAGCGTAGACCATAGGAGCTATAATTCACCCCTCCACTTT. It is translated as CASSVDHRSYNSPLHF.

The chain employs TRBV6-1 and TRBJ2-7, with TRBD1 as a possible D gene (6 bases). V was pared by 2 bases and J by 5 bases, with 13 bases between. The CDR3 covers 14 residues. In germline, CDR1 is MNHNS, CDR2 SASEGT. In DNA form, the CDR3 reads TGTGCCAGCAGTGAACCAGGGGTTGGAGACGAGCAGTACTTC. Translated: CASSEPGVGDEQYF.

The rearrangement uses TRBV10-3 and TRBJ1-1, with 9 bases fitting TRBD1. J was trimmed by 10 bases and V by 0 bases; bases with no gene match: 3. The CDR3 runs to 13 residues. CDR1 and CDR2 from the germline V gene are ENHRY and SYGVKD. CDR3 region: CAISESGQGGAFF. The CDR3 nucleotides read TGTGCCATCAGTGAGTCGGGACAGGGAGGAGCTTTCTTT.

This clone was observed once. CDR3 coding DNA: TGTGCCACCAGCAGCCGATCGGGGAATACGCAGTATTTT. Residues: CATSSRSGNTQYF. The chain is built from TRBV15 and TRBJ2-3; the D gene is possibly TRBD2 (5 bases). The CDR3 has 13 amino acids. Trimming removed 3 bases at V and 7 bases at J, with 11 bases between. Germline V gives CDR1 LNHNV, CDR2 YYDKDF (reference sequence).

This clone appeared once. The chain carries TRBV5-1 and TRBJ1-1; D is perhaps TRBD1 (6 bases). V lost 0 bases, J lost 1 base, and 10 bases lay in between. Germline values: CDR1 SGHRS, CDR2 YFSETQ. The CDR3 is 15 amino acids. This chain's CDR3 is CASSLAQGRNTEAFF. Written as DNA, the CDR3 is TGCGCCAGCAGCTTGGCACAGGGCCGGAACACTGAAGCTTTCTTT.

The CDR3 bases are TGTGCCTGGAGTCAGGGATACACCGGGGAGCTGTTTTTT. Translating gives CAWSQGYTGELFF. The chain links TRBV30 to TRBJ2-2, with D possibly TRBD1 on 5 matching bases. Germline V gene sequence: CDR1 GTSNPN, CDR2 SVGIG (reference sequence). This CDR3 is 13 amino acids long. V was cut by 2 bases and J by 3 bases, with 7 bases left in between.

This chain joins TRBV7-2 and TRBJ1-1, with 7 bases aligning to TRBD1. The CDR3 runs 12 residues. The ends lost 6 bases at V and 11 bases at J; junction bases unmatched: 9. Germline CDR1 reads SGHTA; CDR2 reads FQGNSA. CDR3 loop: CASSFTGVRAFF. For the CDR3, the DNA is TGTGCCAGCAGTTTCACAGGGGTAAGGGCTTTCTTT.

This clone appeared once. The CDR3 loop is CASSFGQGAPGGYTF. The CDR3 nucleotides are TGTGCCAGCAGCTTCGGACAGGGGGCACCCGGAGGCTACACCTTC. The chain carries TRBV5-6 and TRBJ1-2; 11 bases are a match to TRBD1. Germline V lookup: CDR1 SGHDT, CDR2 YYEEEE. The CDR3 runs 15 residues. V lost 2 bases, J lost 8 bases, and 8 bases stayed unmatched.

This clone was seen only once. The chain is built from TRBV27 and TRBJ2-5, with 9 bases fitting TRBD1. Trimming removed 5 bases from V and 10 bases from J; junction bases left unmatched: 8. The germline gives CDR1 MNHEY, CDR2 SMNVEV (reference sequence). The CDR3 is 13 amino acids. The CDR3 DNA reads as TGTGCCAGCAGTGATCGACAGGGGGGATACCAGTACTTC. The encoded protein is CASSDRQGGYQYF.

Judged by abundance, this clone is medium-sized. This chain links TRBV19 with TRBJ2-7; possibly TRBD2 for D (5 bases). Per germline, CDR1 LNHDA and CDR2 SQIVND (reference sequence). The V gene lost 5 bases and the J gene lost 0 bases, with 14 bases spanning the gap. The CDR3 is 15 amino acids. CDR3 region: CASSLNGGSSYEQYF. The CDR3 DNA sequence: TGTGCCAGTAGTCTCAATGGAGGAAGCTCCTACGAGCAGTACTTC.

This rearrangement joins TRBV2 to TRBJ2-1, with 8 bases aligning to TRBD2. Germline loops: CDR1 SNHLY, CDR2 FYNNEI. With V trimmed by 9 bases and J by 2 bases, 6 bases remained unmatched. CDR3 length: 14 amino acids. The CDR3: CARGRAGAYNEQFF. CDR3 nucleotides: TGTGCCAGGGGTAGAGCGGGGGCCTACAATGAGCAGTTCTTC.

The chain employs TRBV11-2 and TRBJ2-7, with D tentatively TRBD1 (5 bases). V lost 6 bases to trimming and J lost 1 base, with 13 bases between them. The germline V gene has CDR1 SGHAT and CDR2 FQNNGV. The CDR3 length is 14 residues. The CDR3 coding sequence is TGTGCCAGCAGGGTAAACAGGATATCCTACGAGCAGTACTTC. This gives the protein CASRVNRISYEQYF.

This clone is deemed medium-sized. This rearrangement joins TRBV6-6 to TRBJ2-5; TRBD2 matches 8 bases. CDR3 size: 16 residues. The germline gives CDR1 MNHNY, CDR2 SVGAGI (reference sequence). V shed 2 bases, J shed 1 base, and the junction held 6 bases outside the gene matches. CDR3 nucleotide sequence: TGTGCCAGCAGTTACGGACCCAGCGGGGGCCAAGAGACCCAGTACTTC. Protein product: CASSYGPSGGQETQYF.

V is TRBV2 and J is TRBJ2-7; TRBD1 aligns across 7 bases. V lost 5 bases to trimming and J lost 0 bases; unmatched junction nucleotides: 7. The CDR3 is 15 residues long. CDR1 and CDR2 (germline): SNHLY, FYNNEI. The CDR3 region is CASSTRRQGSYEQYF. Here the CDR3 DNA reads TGTGCCAGCAGTACCCGAAGACAGGGCTCCTACGAGCAGTACTTC.

The gene calls are TRBV13 and TRBJ1-1; 9 nucleotides line up with TRBD1. Germline-derived CDR1 and CDR2 are PRHDT and FYEKMQ (reference sequence). With 3 bases clipped from V and 7 bases from J, the junction kept 12 bases outside the gene matches. There are 16 residues in the CDR3. The CDR3 here is CASSFRPGTGRYEAFF. DNA for the CDR3: TGTGCCAGCAGCTTCCGTCCCGGGACAGGGAGGTATGAAGCTTTCTTT.